A single T cell receptor beta chain is shown here with its context. Its cognate antigen is unknown. This specimen belongs to a study of lymphopenia after photon versus proton radiotherapy. Overall study results and limits: Photon-treated patients lost naive T cells and TCR diversity; proton-treated stayed stable. Survival link was tested only in deceased patients; proton benefit remains a possibility.

V lost 7 bases and J 7 bases, leaving 17 bases between the germline ends. This CDR3 comprises 14 residues. Germline assignment: CDR1 LNHDA and CDR2 SQIVND (reference sequence). Clones were sequenced by immunoSEQ multiplex PCR, and TCRdb holds only the in-frame ones, with some missing. Of about 7,300 clones listed, 85% to 95% are singletons. The material was peripheral blood, obtained from a patient treated with photon-based radiotherapy. The sequence came from a woman between 50 and 59 years old with cholangiocarcinoma. The chain employs TRBV19 and TRBJ2-1; maybe TRBD2 (6 bases). CDR3 sequence reads: CASIWAGPGNEQFF. The CDR3 DNA reads as TGTGCCAGTATCTGGGCGGGGCCGGGGAATGAGCAGTTCTTC.